The 14 T cell receptor beta chains below come from one sample, sequenced in a study of human T cells and chemical hapten exposure. TCRdb processed the RACE reads anew with MiXCR; each CDR3 protein has one entry. The sample consists of under 90,000 distinct CDR3 sequences, 8% to 10% of them appearing once. Time point reported: pre-sensitization, week 0. Stated treatment: therapeutic diphenylcyclopropenone sensitization with weekly scalp DPC. This material consisted of whole blood, taken in connection with sensitization to the hapten diphenylcyclopropenone (DPC). These receptors came from a woman aged 40 to 50 with alopecia areata. Some clones in this sample may be carry-over from other donors' samples.

This clonotype has ten or more counts. The rearrangement links TRBV7-9 to TRBJ2-6; D is ambiguous. This CDR3 spans 12 amino acids. Per germline, CDR1 SEHNR and CDR2 FQNEAQ (reference sequence). Trimming stripped 5 bases from V and 9 bases from J, with 8 bases between. The CDR3 DNA reads as TGTGCCAGCAGCCGTGACTTCAACGTCCTGACTTTC. Its protein product is CASSRDFNVLTF.

The chain combines TRBV4-2 with TRBJ2-4, with TRBD1 as a possible D gene (5 bases). The germline V gene has CDR1 LGHNA and CDR2 YNFKEQ. Trimming removed 0 bases from V and 8 bases from J, with 17 bases in between. The CDR3 has 16 amino acids. The CDR3 loop reads CASSQEVRLGHHIQYF. CDR3 DNA: TGTGCCAGCAGCCAAGAAGTTCGATTGGGGCACCACATTCAGTACTTC.

The sample holds a few counts of this clonotype. This chain links TRBV25-1 with TRBJ1-1; D possibly corresponds to TRBD1 (5 bases). This CDR3 comprises 15 residues. CDR1 and CDR2 from the germline V gene are MGHDK and SYGVNS. The V gene lost 1 base and the J gene lost 0 bases, with 9 bases spanning the gap. The DNA for the CDR3 is TGTGCCAGCAGTGAATGGCAGGGCCTGAACACTGAAGCTTTCTTT. Translation gives CASSEWQGLNTEAFF.

The chain combines TRBV7-8 with TRBJ2-1; D unclear. Germline V gene sequence: CDR1 SGHVS, CDR2 FQNEAQ. The V end was cut by 6 bases, the J end by 7 bases, with 10 bases between. This CDR3 is built from 12 residues. The CDR3 reads CASSRVGNEQFF. Written as DNA, the CDR3 is TGTGCCAGCAGTCGCGTCGGGAATGAGCAGTTCTTC.

The genes are TRBV18 and TRBJ2-1, with TRBD2 matching 7 bases. The trim removed 4 bases at V and 3 bases at J, leaving 6 bases unmatched. The CDR3 consists of 15 residues. Germline CDR1 reads KGHSH; CDR2 reads LQKENI. CDR3 nucleotide sequence: TGTGCCAGCTCACGAGCGGCGGGGGACTACAATGAGCAGTTCTTC. This gives the protein CASSRAAGDYNEQFF.

This clonotype was observed a few times. The chain employs TRBV3-1 and TRBJ2-1; D is ambiguous. CDR3 length: 14 amino acids. Germline V gene sequence: CDR1 LGHDT, CDR2 YNNKEL (reference sequence). The V end lost 1 base, the J end lost 1 base, and 5 bases lay between the germline ends. As DNA, the CDR3 is TGTGCCAGCAGCCAAGTAGTTTCCTACAATGAGCAGTTCTTC. Translated, it gives CASSQVVSYNEQFF.

The rearrangement uses TRBV7-2 and TRBJ2-5, with no clear D. Germline loops: CDR1 SGHTA, CDR2 FQGNSA. The CDR3 covers 16 residues. V dropped 0 bases and J dropped 5 bases, with 16 bases sitting between them. CDR3: CASSLAFDGGRETQYF. CDR3 coding DNA: TGTGCCAGCAGCTTAGCCTTCGACGGTGGAAGGGAGACCCAGTACTTC.

This clonotype was counted at least ten times. The chain recombines TRBV7-2 with TRBJ1-1, with D possibly matching TRBD1 (6 bases). The CDR3 has 15 amino acids. With 5 bases removed from V and 6 bases from J, the gap between germline ends came to 19 bases. Germline-derived CDR1 and CDR2 are SGHTA and FQGNSA. In DNA form, the CDR3 reads TGTGCCAGCAGCCCGCCCCGACAGGTCGCCGCTGAAGCTTTCTTT. Residues: CASSPPRQVAAEAFF.

This clonotype appeared many times. The chain combines TRBV6-2 or TRBV6-3 with TRBJ2-3; a possible D gene is TRBD2 (6 bases). The CDR3 loop spans 14 amino acids. Trimming shortened V by 9 bases and J by 2 bases, and 15 bases separated the two germline ends. Germline V gene lookup returns CDR1 MNHEY and CDR2 SVGEGT. CDR3 DNA: TGTGCCAGTCACCGGGACTCCAACACAGATACGCAGTATTTT. As protein: CASHRDSNTDTQYF.

This clonotype was seen ten or more times. The chain couples TRBV6-2 or TRBV6-3 to TRBJ1-1; the D is unclear. This CDR3 comprises 13 residues. Germline-derived CDR1 and CDR2 are MNHEY and SVGEGT. V was cut by 8 bases and J by 3 bases, with 13 bases left in between. The CDR3 spells CASRRTGDTEAFF. CDR3 nucleotides: TGTGCCAGCCGAAGGACCGGGGACACTGAAGCTTTCTTT.

This chain links TRBV2 with TRBJ1-2; unclear D gene. Trimming cost V 4 bases and J 4 bases, with 10 bases left between them. The CDR3 is 13 amino acids. Germline V gene data show CDR1 as SNHLY and CDR2 as FYNNEI. CDR3 residues: CASSGVGVYGYTF. The CDR3 DNA reads TGTGCCAGCAGTGGAGTGGGAGTCTATGGCTACACCTTC.

This clonotype was counted ten times or more. This sequence joins TRBV7-8 and TRBJ1-5, with no clear D. With 1 base removed from V and 4 bases from J, the gap between germline ends came to 8 bases. CDR3 length equals 14 residues. The germline CDR1 and CDR2 sequences are SGHVS and FQNEAQ. The CDR3 DNA follows: TGTGCCAGCAGCTTAGTTCCGGGTAATCAGCCCCAGCATTTT. This encodes CASSLVPGNQPQHF.

This clonotype was observed a few times. The chain couples TRBV20-1 to TRBJ2-5; 9 bases line up with TRBD1. This CDR3 comprises 15 residues. Germline V CDR1 and CDR2: DFQATT, SNEGSKA (reference sequence). V trimming: 3 bases; J trimming: 2 bases; junction bases outside the gene matches: 7. CDR3 nucleotides: TGCAGTGCTAGCATGGGACAGGGAAGGCAAGAGACCCAGTACTTC. This gives the protein CSASMGQGRQETQYF.

The sample holds a few counts of this clonotype. This chain connects TRBV3-1 to TRBJ1-4, with 7 positions matching TRBD1. Germline V gene sequence: CDR1 LGHDT, CDR2 YNNKEL (reference sequence). The V and J ends lost 1 base and 1 base, in that order; junction bases with no gene match: 6. The CDR3 spans 17 residues. The CDR3 here is CASSQVRDSQTNEKLFF. In DNA form, the CDR3 reads TGTGCCAGCAGCCAAGTCCGGGACAGCCAAACTAATGAAAAACTGTTTTTT.